A selection of T cell receptor beta chains follows, all from one sample in a study of identical twins. TCRdb used MiXCR to reprocess the 5' RACE reads, holding one entry per CDR3 protein. The repertoire holds about 690,000 distinct CDR3 sequences, around 5.7% seen once, with 1.5% to 2% in the top ten. Input material: naive T cells sorted from blood. The receptors were sampled from a man aged 18 to 29 in good health. CDR3s include the opening cysteine and the closing phenylalanine or tryptophan. A D gene is named only where the DNA matches it firmly. Not all rows give a size; the values are once, few, many and, for expanded clones, a class.

v_gene	j_gene	abundance	d_gene	CDR3aa	CDR3nt
TRBV24-1	TRBJ2-1	many	TRBD2	CATSEPSGMYNEQFF	TGTGCCACCAGTGAGCCTAGCGGGATGTACAATGAGCAGTTCTTC
TRBV7-9	TRBJ2-5	few	TRBD2	CASSLRSGGAETQYF	TGTGCCAGCAGCTTACGATCGGGAGGTGCAGAGACCCAGTACTTC
TRBV4-1	TRBJ1-1	NA	TRBD1	CASSQDRGPFTEAFF	TGCGCCAGCAGCCAGGACAGGGGGCCCTTCACTGAAGCTTTCTTT
TRBV20-1	TRBJ2-1	many	TRBD2	CSASRLAAYNEQFF	TGCAGTGCTAGTCGACTAGCGGCCTACAATGAGCAGTTCTTC
TRBV6-5	TRBJ2-6	many	NA	CASGYSGANVLTF	TGTGCCAGCGGATACTCTGGGGCCAACGTCCTGACTTTC
TRBV5-5	TRBJ2-5	few	NA	CASSLWAGQETQYF	TGTGCCAGCAGCTTGTGGGCGGGACAAGAGACCCAGTACTTC
TRBV25-1	TRBJ1-2	few	NA	CASSESLGGYGYTF	TGTGCCAGCAGTGAATCCTTAGGGGGATATGGCTACACCTTC
TRBV15	TRBJ2-2	few	TRBD2	CATSRRAGSTGELFF	TGTGCCACCAGCAGAAGAGCGGGGAGCACCGGGGAGCTGTTTTTT
TRBV7-9	TRBJ2-1	many	NA	CASSHGTQLYNEQFF	TGTGCCAGCAGCCACGGGACTCAGCTTTACAATGAGCAGTTCTTC
TRBV12-3/TRBV12-4	TRBJ2-1	many	NA	CASSLAKFEQFF	TGTGCCAGCAGTTTAGCGAAGTTTGAGCAGTTCTTC
TRBV12-3/TRBV12-4	TRBJ2-1	many	NA	CASSLVIPGRTFDEQFF	TGTGCCAGCAGTTTGGTTATCCCAGGACGGACTTTCGATGAGCAGTTCTTC
TRBV12-5	TRBJ2-3	NA	NA	CASAIRVGRSDTQYF	TGTGCTAGTGCCATCCGCGTGGGGAGGTCAGATACGCAGTATTTT
TRBV28	TRBJ2-6	many	NA	CASSPFERVGANVLTF	TGTGCCAGCAGTCCCTTTGAGAGGGTTGGGGCCAACGTCCTGACTTTC